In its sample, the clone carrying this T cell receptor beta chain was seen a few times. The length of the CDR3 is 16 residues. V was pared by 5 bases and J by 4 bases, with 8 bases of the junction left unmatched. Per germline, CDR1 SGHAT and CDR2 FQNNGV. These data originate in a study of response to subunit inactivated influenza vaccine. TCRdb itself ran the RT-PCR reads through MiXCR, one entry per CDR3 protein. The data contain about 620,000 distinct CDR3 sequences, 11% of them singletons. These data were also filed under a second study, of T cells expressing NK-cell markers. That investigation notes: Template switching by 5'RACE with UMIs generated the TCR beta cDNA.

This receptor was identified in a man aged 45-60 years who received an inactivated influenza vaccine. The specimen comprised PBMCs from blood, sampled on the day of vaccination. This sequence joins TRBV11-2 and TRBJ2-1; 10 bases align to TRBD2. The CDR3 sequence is CASSLRPGLAYNEQFF. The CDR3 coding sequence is TGTGCCAGCAGCCTCCGACCGGGACTAGCGTACAATGAGCAGTTCTTC.